These 16 T cell receptor beta chains share one sample of origin, sequenced in a study of metastatic and nonmetastatic thyroid tumors (TCRdb year 2020). Libraries were prepared through PCR. The sequencing machine was an Illumina HiSeq 4000. TCRdb ran its own pipeline on the public reads, namely fastp trimming at Q25 and MiXCR clone calling, and kept in-frame beta chains. The sample yields 60,000 to 85,000 clones; less than 20% were counted once. Around 13% of the sample rests with the top ten. None of the patients had been given any treatment before thyroid surgery. Sequencing input: blood. These receptors all come from a female donor with papillary thyroid cancer or a benign thyroid nodule (not recorded which). Some clones in this sample may be carry-over from other donors' samples.

Many counts were recorded for this clone. V is TRBV16 and J is TRBJ2-1, with D possibly being TRBD2 (7 bases). Between the trimmed V and J ends, which lost 0 bases and 7 bases, there was a span of 10 bases. The CDR3 is made up of 14 amino acids. CDR1 and CDR2 from the germline V gene are KGHSY and FQNENV. For the CDR3, the DNA is TGTGCCAGCAGCCAATCAAGGGGGGGAAATGAGCAGTTCTTC. Its translation is CASSQSRGGNEQFF.

V gene TRBV20-1 combines with J gene TRBJ2-1, with 9 bases that match TRBD2. Germline V gene lookup returns CDR1 DFQATT and CDR2 SNEGSKA (reference sequence). The CDR3 contains 15 residues. Trimming removed 5 bases from V and 4 bases from J; junction bases left unmatched: 9. Here the CDR3 DNA reads TGCAGTGCTTTTTGGATGACTAGCGGATACAATGAGCAGTTCTTC. It translates to CSAFWMTSGYNEQFF.

This clone was counted ten times or more. This chain uses TRBV6-5 with TRBJ2-7, with unresolved D. CDR3 length: 14 residues. Germline V gene lookup returns CDR1 MNHEY and CDR2 SVGAGI. V was shortened by 0 bases and J by 4 bases, with 10 bases between the two germline ends. CDR3 residues: CASSYSPGEYEQYF. DNA of the CDR3: TGTGCCAGCAGTTACTCGCCAGGTGAATACGAGCAGTACTTC.

This clone was picked up many times. This rearrangement joins TRBV30 to TRBJ2-2, with D tentatively TRBD2 (6 bases). The CDR3 has 13 residues. The V end lost 4 bases, the J end lost 4 bases, and 10 bases lay between the germline ends. Germline-derived CDR1 and CDR2 are GTSNPN and SVGIG (reference sequence). The CDR3 sequence is CAWMWGGTGELFF. In DNA, the CDR3 is TGTGCCTGGATGTGGGGAGGCACCGGGGAGCTGTTTTTT. Complete variable domain (other parts from reference TRBV30 and TRBJ2-2): SQTIHQWPATLVQPVGSPLSLECTVEGTSNPNLYWYRQAAGRGLQLLFYSVGIGQISSEVPQNLSASRPQDRQFILSSKKLLLSDSGFYLCAWMWGGTGELFFGEGSRLTVL.

This clone was seen more than once but under ten times. J is TRBJ2-7 and V is TRBV28; no definite D call. Germline V CDR1 and CDR2: MDHEN, SYDVKM. This CDR3 spans 10 amino acids. CDR3 residues: CVVGSYEQYF. The CDR3 nucleotides are TGTGTTGTAGGGTCCTACGAGCAGTACTTC.

This clone has a count of ten or more. V gene TRBV7-3 combines with J gene TRBJ1-1, with D uncertain. Germline V gene sequence: CDR1 SGHTA, CDR2 FQGTGA. Trimming removed 5 bases from V and 4 bases from J, with 14 bases in between. The CDR3 consists of 14 residues. CDR3 loop: CASSHQLESTEAFF. DNA for the CDR3: TGTGCCAGCAGCCACCAACTTGAGAGCACTGAAGCTTTCTTT.

This clone was counted a few times. The rearrangement joins TRBV18 to TRBJ2-1, with D maybe TRBD2 (5 bases). Germline CDR1 KGHSH, CDR2 LQKENI. The CDR3 is 19 residues long. V was cut by 4 bases and J by 8 bases, with 30 bases left in between. The CDR3 spells CASSRNSLTTTFRRDEQFF. In DNA, the CDR3 is TGTGCCAGCTCACGGAACAGCCTAACGACTACTTTCCGACGCGATGAGCAGTTCTTC.

This clone was recorded many times. This chain's CDR3 is CASSLRAGGYNEQFF. The CDR3 DNA sequence: TGTGCCAGCAGCTTAAGGGCAGGGGGTTACAATGAGCAGTTCTTC. This chain joins TRBV7-3 and TRBJ2-1, with 7 bases fitting TRBD1. This CDR3 is 15 amino acids long. The V segment lost 1 base and the J segment 4 bases; nucleotides outside the gene matches: 4. Germline CDR1 and CDR2: SGHTA and FQGTGA.

Ten or more counts support this clone. V and J are TRBV20-1 and TRBJ1-1, with 9 bases matching TRBD1. Germline V lookup: CDR1 DFQATT, CDR2 SNEGSKA (reference sequence). V lost 5 bases, J lost 5 bases, and 12 bases stayed unmatched. The length of the CDR3 is 15 residues. CDR3 DNA sequence: TGCAGTGCTTGGACCTTGGGGACAGGGAATACTGAAGCTTTCTTT. It yields the protein CSAWTLGTGNTEAFF.

This clone was counted only a few times. This chain links TRBV6-1 with TRBJ2-7; D is unclear. CDR3 length: 13 amino acids. Trimming pared 6 bases from V and 1 base from J, leaving 10 bases between. Germline CDR1 MNHNS, CDR2 SASEGT. This CDR3 is CASRPGISYEQYF. The DNA for the CDR3 is TGTGCCAGCAGACCAGGAATATCCTACGAGCAGTACTTC.

This clone came up many times. The chain recombines TRBV24-1 with TRBJ1-1, with no clear D. The CDR3 extends over 14 amino acids. The germline V gene has CDR1 KGHDR and CDR2 SFDVKD. V was pared by 7 bases and J by 1 base, with 12 bases between. The CDR3 sequence is CATRSGERNTEAFF. The CDR3 DNA follows: TGTGCCACCAGATCCGGGGAGCGGAACACTGAAGCTTTCTTT.

This clone occurred many times. The chain uses TRBV27 and TRBJ1-1; no definite D call. V was clipped by 3 bases and J by 5 bases, with 10 bases between them. This CDR3 is built from 13 residues. Germline V gene lookup returns CDR1 MNHEY and CDR2 SMNVEV (reference sequence). The CDR3 nucleotides read TGTGCCAGCAGTTTTCGAAGGGAGACTGAAGCTTTCTTT. Protein sequence: CASSFRRETEAFF.

This clone was seen just once. The chain uses TRBV9 and TRBJ2-3, with D unclear. This CDR3 is 17 amino acids long. V was trimmed by 4 bases and J by 2 bases, leaving 20 bases between them. Germline-derived CDR1 and CDR2 are SGDLS and YYNGEE. The CDR3 region has the DNA TGTGCCAGCAGCTCTAGACCGGAAAAGGGTAACACAGATACGCAGTATTTT. Residues: CASSSRPEKGNTDTQYF. The variable domain in full, completed from reference TRBV9 and TRBJ2-3, reads DSGVTQTPKHLITATGQRVTLRCSPRSGDLSVYWYQQSLDQGLQFLIQYYNGEERAKGNILERFSAQQFPDLHSELNLSSLELGDSALYFCASSSRPEKGNTDTQYFGPGTRLTVL.

This clone was seen repeatedly, ten times or more. This sequence joins TRBV28 and TRBJ2-7; D gene uncertain. The CDR3 has 12 residues. Per the germline V gene, CDR1 is MDHEN and CDR2 is SYDVKM. With 5 bases removed from V and 3 bases from J, the gap between germline ends came to 8 bases. In DNA, the CDR3 is TGTGCCAGCAGTCGCCCGCGCTACGAGCAGTACTTC. Translating it yields CASSRPRYEQYF.

This clone was detected many times. The chain employs TRBV11-3 and TRBJ1-2, with TRBD1 matching over 8 bases. With V trimmed by 5 bases and J by 4 bases, 6 bases remained unmatched. CDR1 and CDR2 (germline): SGHNT, YENEEA. This CDR3 spans 14 amino acids. DNA for the CDR3: TGTGCCAGCAGCCCACAGGGGGATGGCTATGGCTACACCTTC. This sequence encodes CASSPQGDGYGYTF.

This clone was counted at least ten times. The V call is TRBV9, the J call TRBJ2-3, with 11 bases lining up with TRBD2. Per germline, CDR1 SGDLS and CDR2 YYNGEE. This CDR3 is built from 16 residues. The trim removed 1 base at V and 3 bases at J, leaving 4 bases unmatched. This chain's CDR3 is CASSVSPSGRTDTQYF. CDR3 DNA sequence: TGTGCCAGCAGCGTATCGCCTAGCGGGAGGACAGATACGCAGTATTTT.